A selection of T cell receptor beta chains follows, all from one sample in a study of T cells after yellow fever vaccination. TCRdb passed the 5' RACE reads through MiXCR, listing each CDR3 protein once. The data contain about 580,000 distinct CDR3 sequences, about a sixth of them singletons. The sequenced sample was PBMCs, obtained about 5 days after the first yellow fever vaccination. These receptors were obtained from a young man who received the YFV17D yellow fever vaccine. Both conserved end residues are trimmed from each CDR3. Each record gives: clone size, V gene, J gene, CDR3 protein. A row's size may be missing; if present it is once, few, many or a size class.

NA	TRBV7-2	TRBJ2-7	ASSLETGSYEQY
NA	TRBV3-1	TRBJ1-1	ASSRGRAEAF
NA	TRBV9	TRBJ1-3	ASSVWGTGNTIY
NA	TRBV7-6	TRBJ1-5	ASSLEAGKRVQPQH
few	TRBV6-5	TRBJ2-2	ASSYWRQGGWTGELF
NA	TRBV7-8	TRBJ1-1	ASSLGGPGQAF
few	TRBV5-1	TRBJ2-5	ASSGGTGEGETQY
NA	TRBV7-2	TRBJ2-1	ASKTGGSYNEQF
few	TRBV6-2/TRBV6-3	TRBJ1-1	ASFLGRNTEAF
NA	TRBV7-9	TRBJ2-1	ASSRDSHEQF
few	TRBV7-3	TRBJ2-4	ASSPMPGSKNIQY
few	TRBV7-9	TRBJ1-6	ASSFGGDSPLH
NA	TRBV5-1	TRBJ2-5	ASSLPGSMGDTQY
few	TRBV3-1	TRBJ2-1	ASSQSWQGIHNEQF
few	TRBV2	TRBJ1-3	ASTRSSGNTIY
few	TRBV7-2	TRBJ1-2	ASSLGGSQVGGYT
few	TRBV7-3	TRBJ2-7	ASSPEPGTPYEQY
many	TRBV7-9	TRBJ1-1	ASSGGGLEAF
NA	TRBV12-3/TRBV12-4	TRBJ2-1	ASSLGREGMNEQF
NA	TRBV21-1	TRBJ2-1	ASRQRACNEQF
many	TRBV27	TRBJ2-7	ASTTRDRVSYEQY